Sequencing of this TCR beta chain was carried out in a study of response to subunit inactivated influenza vaccine. Broader study findings: A suggestion made by the authors is that each seasonal influenza vaccination recruits few new T cells.

TCRdb analysed the RT-PCR reads with MiXCR anew, one entry per CDR3 protein. There are about 830,000 distinct CDR3 sequences in the sample; approximately 18% occur only once, and under 13% lies in the top ten. As for this clonotype: No antigen is known for it.

The sequencing used PBMCs from blood, collected roughly 5 days after vaccination. This sequence was found in a man in his fifties who received an inactivated influenza vaccine.

Here the CDR3 reads CASSPDRGGTGELFF. Here the CDR3 DNA reads TGCGCCAGCAGCCCGGACAGGGGTGGAACCGGGGAGCTGTTTTTT. The chain links TRBV5-1 to TRBJ2-2; 9 nucleotides agree with TRBD1. This CDR3 has 15 amino acids. Germline V gene data show CDR1 as SGHRS and CDR2 as YFSETQ. V lost 4 bases and J lost 5; bases outside the gene matches: 6.